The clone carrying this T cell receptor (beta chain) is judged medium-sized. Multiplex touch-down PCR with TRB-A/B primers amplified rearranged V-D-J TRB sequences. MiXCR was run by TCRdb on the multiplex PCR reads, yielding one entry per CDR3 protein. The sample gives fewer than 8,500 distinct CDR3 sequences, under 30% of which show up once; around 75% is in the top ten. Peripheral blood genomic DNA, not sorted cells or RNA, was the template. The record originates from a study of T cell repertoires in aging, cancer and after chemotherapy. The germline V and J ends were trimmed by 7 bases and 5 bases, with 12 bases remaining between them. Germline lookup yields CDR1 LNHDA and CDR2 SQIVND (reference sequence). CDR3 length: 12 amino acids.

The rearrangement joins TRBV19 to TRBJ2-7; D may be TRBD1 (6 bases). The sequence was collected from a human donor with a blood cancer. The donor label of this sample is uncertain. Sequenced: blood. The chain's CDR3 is CASTSQGHEQYF. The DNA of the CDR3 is TGTGCCAGTACGTCACAGGGACACGAGCAGTACTTC.